Presented here are 30 T cell receptor beta chains from one specimen sequenced in a study of patients and donors after allogeneic stem cell transplantation. TCRdb redid the calling of the RT-PCR reads with MiXCR, one entry per CDR3 protein. The repertoire includes roughly 960,000 distinct CDR3 sequences, more than 15% of them detected once, and 5% to 6.5% sits in the top ten. Source material: blood, either unsorted or a sorted T cell fraction (not recorded which). Source of these receptors: a human donor who was either an allogeneic HSCT recipient or a stem cell or donor lymphocyte infusion donor (not recorded which). It is not recorded whose cells these are; they may come from a transplant donor.

This clonotype has more than one count but fewer than ten. The chain employs TRBV2 and TRBJ1-6; no reliable D call. This CDR3 has 16 residues. Trimming removed 0 bases from V and 6 bases from J, with 12 bases in between. CDR1 is SNHLY and CDR2 is FYNNEI in the germline V gene. The CDR3 DNA reads as TGTGCCAGCAGTGAAGCGCCTCGGAAACCTAATTCACCCCTCCACTTT. This translates into CASSEAPRKPNSPLHF.

This clonotype was counted at least ten times. The rearrangement links TRBV5-1 to TRBJ2-1, with D perhaps given as TRBD1 or TRBD2 (5 bases each). Germline V gene data show CDR1 as SGHRS and CDR2 as YFSETQ. Trimming removed 10 bases from V and 7 bases from J, with 12 bases in between. The CDR3 consists of 11 residues. The CDR3 nucleotides are TGCGCCGTCGGCTGGGGGAATGAGCAGTTCTTC. This sequence encodes CAVGWGNEQFF.

On this clonotype: This may be a read error: a much more frequent sequence differs by one nucleotide. The chain has TRBV9 and TRBJ2-7; TRBD1 agrees at 7 bases. J gave up 1 base and V 3 bases, and 1 base lay outside the gene matches. The length of the CDR3 is 13 residues. Germline values: CDR1 SGDLS, CDR2 YYNGEE. The CDR3 DNA follows: TGTGCCAGCAGCGAGGGACAGTCCTACGAGCAGTACTTC. It yields the protein CASSEGQSYEQYF.

The rearrangement links TRBV4-1 to TRBJ2-3; 15 bases agree with TRBD2. Germline V gene data show CDR1 as MGHRA and CDR2 as YSYEKL. With V trimmed by 7 bases and J by 4 bases, 3 bases remained unmatched. The CDR3 sequence is 15 residues long. Here the CDR3 DNA reads TGCGCCAGCAACGGACTAGCGGGGGGGCCAGATACGCAGTATTTT. Protein product: CASNGLAGGPDTQYF.

This chain connects TRBV12-3 or TRBV12-4 to TRBJ1-2; TRBD1 is a possible D gene (5 bases). The CDR3 totals 14 residues. V gave up 5 bases and J gave up 6 bases, with 16 bases separating them. CDR3 in DNA: TGTGCCAGCAGTCAGGGAACTGCGGGAGATGGCTACACCTTC. This sequence encodes CASSQGTAGDGYTF.

CDR3 sequence (DNA): TGTGCCAGCAGCCTTGGGGCAGGGGCGATCGAGCAGTACTTC. Amino acids: CASSLGAGAIEQYF. The chain recombines TRBV4-2 with TRBJ2-7, with a possible D match to TRBD1 (6 bases). CDR1 LGHNA and CDR2 YNFKEQ come from the germline V gene. Trimming stripped 4 bases from V and 6 bases from J, with 16 bases between. This CDR3 contains 14 residues.

This clonotype was seen a few times. The chain recombines TRBV4-3 with TRBJ1-6; TRBD1 agrees at 7 bases. Per germline, CDR1 LGHNA and CDR2 YSLEER. V was pared by 1 base and J by 9 bases, with 6 bases of the junction left unmatched. This CDR3 spans 15 amino acids. CDR3 region: CASSQGTGVFSPLHF. Written as DNA, the CDR3 is TGCGCCAGCAGCCAAGGGACAGGCGTTTTTTCACCCCTCCACTTT.

This clonotype has a handful of counts. The V and J genes are TRBV27 and TRBJ1-1; D may be TRBD1 (5 bases). Germline CDR1 and CDR2: MNHEY and SMNVEV (reference sequence). This CDR3 spans 15 amino acids. V lost 3 bases and J lost 6, with 17 bases in between. As DNA, the CDR3 is TGTGCCAGCAGTTTGGGACCGGGTGTGGGGTCTGAAGCTTTCTTT. Translated: CASSLGPGVGSEAFF.

The rearrangement uses TRBV4-3 and TRBJ2-7; D might be TRBD2 (6 bases). This CDR3 is 16 amino acids long. CDR1 is LGHNA and CDR2 is YSLEER in the germline V gene. V gave up 5 bases and J gave up 3 bases, with 20 bases separating them. Written as DNA, the CDR3 is TGCGCCAGCAGCGAGGGGCGGGGAGGACTCTGCTACGAGCAGTACTTC. This translates into CASSEGRGGLCYEQYF.

V gene TRBV29-1 combines with J gene TRBJ1-2; D remains unclear. The germline V and J ends were trimmed by 7 bases and 4 bases, with 13 bases remaining between them. The germline CDR1 and CDR2 sequences are SQVTM and ANQGSEA. The CDR3 runs 12 residues. CDR3 sequence (DNA): TGCAGCGCAGCCGGAGGGATCTATGGCTACACCTTC. It encodes CSAAGGIYGYTF.

The chain is built from TRBV25-1 and TRBJ1-2; a weak D match, TRBD1 (6 bases). The CDR3 runs to 16 residues. V lost 3 bases to trimming and J lost 1 base, with 15 bases between them. CDR1 and CDR2 (germline): MGHDK, SYGVNS. The CDR3 DNA follows: TGTGCCAGCAGTGACCCTCCGGGACACCGTAACTATGGCTACACCTTC. Translating it yields CASSDPPGHRNYGYTF.

The rearrangement uses TRBV27 and TRBJ1-2; D is ambiguous. The V end was cut by 3 bases, the J end by 0 bases, with 11 bases between. This CDR3 region has 15 residues. Germline CDR1 reads MNHEY; CDR2 reads SMNVEV (reference sequence). The CDR3 nucleotides are TGTGCCAGCAGTTTTGCGGACCGAACTAACTATGGCTACACCTTC. Protein product: CASSFADRTNYGYTF.

The J gene is TRBJ2-6, the V gene TRBV10-3, with D perhaps being TRBD1 or TRBD2 (6 bases each). The length of the CDR3 is 16 residues. Germline V gene sequence: CDR1 ENHRY, CDR2 SYGVKD. With 0 bases removed from V and 4 bases from J, the gap between germline ends came to 10 bases. DNA of the CDR3: TGTGCCATCAGTGAGTCGTGGGGGGCCGGGGCCAACGTCCTGACTTTC. It specifies CAISESWGAGANVLTF.

This clonotype was detected many times. This sequence joins TRBV6-2 or TRBV6-3 and TRBJ2-7; D might be TRBD1 (5 bases). CDR3 length: 15 residues. V was pared by 0 bases and J by 1 base, with 10 bases between. The germline V gene encodes CDR1 MNHEY and CDR2 SVGEGT. The CDR3 DNA reads TGTGCCAGCAGTTACTCCGGCAGGGCGTCCTACGAGCAGTACTTC. Translated: CASSYSGRASYEQYF.

Only a few counts were recorded for this clonotype. The V and J genes are TRBV5-1 and TRBJ1-5; no clear D gene. Germline V CDR1 and CDR2: SGHRS, YFSETQ. CDR3 length: 15 residues. Trimming took off 0 bases at V and 5 bases at J, with 12 bases between the two ends. CDR3 coding DNA: TGCGCCAGCAGCTTGGACTCTAATGTCGATCAGCCCCAGCATTTT. Translated: CASSLDSNVDQPQHF.

In this sample, this clonotype turned up many times. V is TRBV20-1 and J is TRBJ2-3, with unresolved D. V dropped 5 bases and J dropped 0 bases, with 6 bases sitting between them. Germline V lookup: CDR1 DFQATT, CDR2 SNEGSKA (reference sequence). The CDR3 contains 12 residues. CDR3 amino acids: CSAGRSTDTQYF. CDR3 in DNA: TGCAGTGCTGGTCGGAGCACAGATACGCAGTATTTT.

This chain joins TRBV5-1 and TRBJ2-7, with 12 bases aligning to TRBD2. This CDR3 region has 18 residues. Losses at the gene ends were 4 bases for V and 1 base for J; bases not matched to a gene: 12. Germline loops: CDR1 SGHRS, CDR2 YFSETQ. This chain's CDR3 is CASSPGTSGLGGSYEQYF. CDR3 bases: TGCGCCAGCAGCCCCGGGACTAGCGGGCTTGGGGGTTCCTACGAGCAGTACTTC.

V is TRBV24-1 and J is TRBJ2-2, with D unclear. Trimming removed 4 bases from V and 9 bases from J, with 8 bases in between. The CDR3 runs 12 residues. Germline CDR1 is KGHDR and CDR2 is SFDVKD. The CDR3 here is CATSDGSRELFF. As DNA, the CDR3 is TGTGCCACCAGTGACGGGTCCCGGGAGCTGTTTTTT.

The V and J genes are TRBV24-1 and TRBJ2-5, with TRBD1 identical over 9 bases. Germline CDR1 and CDR2: KGHDR and SFDVKD. The CDR3 runs to 16 residues. Unmatched junction bases numbered 7, after V lost 4 bases and J lost 2 bases. The CDR3 region has the DNA TGTGCCACCAGTGAGGGAGACAGGGGGATACAAGAGACCCAGTACTTC. Its translation is CATSEGDRGIQETQYF.

This clonotype appeared a few times. The V and J genes are TRBV11-2 and TRBJ1-6; 7 bases fit TRBD1. The CDR3 sequence is 16 residues long. Trimming at V came to 5 bases and at J to 3 bases, leaving 7 bases not matched to a gene. Looked up from germline, CDR1 is SGHAT and CDR2 is FQNNGV. In nucleotides, the CDR3 is TGTGCCAGCAGCCGGACAGGAGAAGTCTATAATTCACCCCTCCACTTT. The encoded protein is CASSRTGEVYNSPLHF.

This clonotype was seen a few times. The rearrangement joins TRBV18 to TRBJ2-2; D unclear. CDR3 length: 15 residues. V lost 3 bases to trimming and J lost 6 bases, with 14 bases between them. Germline CDR1 KGHSH, CDR2 LQKENI. CDR3 sequence reads: CASSPRPPGAGELFF. The DNA of the CDR3 is TGTGCCAGCTCACCGAGGCCCCCAGGAGCCGGGGAGCTGTTTTTT.

The chain is built from TRBV6-4 and TRBJ2-1; TRBD1 might be the D (6 bases). The CDR3 is 14 amino acids. V was pared by 3 bases and J by 7 bases, with 13 bases between. Germline values: CDR1 MRHNA, CDR2 SNTAGT. This chain's CDR3 is CASSDLAGVNEQFF. DNA for the CDR3: TGTGCCAGCAGTGATTTGGCAGGGGTTAATGAGCAGTTCTTC.

This clonotype was observed a handful of times. This rearrangement joins TRBV3-1 to TRBJ1-4; the D gene is possibly TRBD1 (6 bases). This CDR3 is 16 amino acids long. CDR1 is LGHDT, CDR2 YNNKEL, per germline (reference sequence). Trimming cost V 3 bases and J 4 bases, with 15 bases left between them. The CDR3 spells CASSQRGTQRNEKLFF. CDR3 bases: TGTGCCAGCAGCCAGAGAGGGACACAACGTAATGAAAAACTGTTTTTT. Drawing the rest from reference TRBV3-1 and TRBJ1-4, the complete variable domain is DTAVSQTPKYLVTQMGNDKSIKCEQNLGHDTMYWYKQDSKKFLKIMFSYNNKELIINETVPNRFSPKSPDKAHLNLHINSLELGDSAVYFCASSQRGTQRNEKLFFGSGTQLSVL.

The gene calls are TRBV24-1 and TRBJ2-3, with D unclear. CDR1 and CDR2 from the germline V gene are KGHDR and SFDVKD. Trimming took 6 bases from V and 0 from J, leaving 6 bases between them. This CDR3 is 13 amino acids long. The CDR3 coding sequence is TGTGCCACCAGTACAAAGAGCACAGATACGCAGTATTTT. It encodes CATSTKSTDTQYF.

This clonotype was recorded many times. The V call is TRBV9, the J call TRBJ2-7, with TRBD2 as a possible D gene (7 bases). V lost 4 bases, J lost 3 bases, and 20 bases lay in between. CDR1 SGDLS and CDR2 YYNGEE come from the germline V gene. The CDR3 has 16 residues. Written as DNA, the CDR3 is TGTGCCAGCAGCCCAGGGGAGGGCGGGAGTATCTACGAGCAGTACTTC. This translates into CASSPGEGGSIYEQYF.

The gene calls are TRBV4-3 and TRBJ1-1; no clear D gene. V gave up 0 bases and J gave up 11 bases, with 19 bases separating them. The CDR3 has 15 amino acids. Germline V gene sequence: CDR1 LGHNA, CDR2 YSLEER. The CDR3 coding sequence is TGCGCCAGCAGCCAAGATAGGTCTAGCGGATTAGAGGCTTTCTTT. This encodes CASSQDRSSGLEAFF.

The sample holds a few counts of this clonotype. This chain links TRBV6-1 with TRBJ2-1; a possible D gene is TRBD2 (6 bases). The CDR3 covers 13 residues. CDR1 is MNHNS, CDR2 SASEGT, per germline. V lost 6 bases, J lost 6 bases, and 12 bases lay in between. The CDR3, as DNA: TGTGCCAGCAGGGGGACTCACGGCAATGAGCAGTTCTTC. Its translation is CASRGTHGNEQFF.

This clonotype has a handful of counts. The chain employs TRBV27 and TRBJ2-3; D is ambiguous. This CDR3 has 15 amino acids. Germline V CDR1 and CDR2: MNHEY, SMNVEV (reference sequence). Trimming stripped 3 bases from V and 2 bases from J, with 12 bases between. The CDR3 protein is CASSLLPLSTDTQYF. CDR3 DNA sequence: TGTGCCAGCAGTTTGTTGCCCCTCTCCACAGATACGCAGTATTTT.

This clonotype was found a few times. The chain links TRBV29-1 to TRBJ2-1, with 13 bases identical to TRBD2. This CDR3 has 15 amino acids. From germline, CDR1 is SQVTM and CDR2 ANQGSEA. J lost 12 bases, V lost 6 bases, and 14 bases had no gene match. The CDR3 nucleotides read TGCAGCGTCTGGACTAGCGGGAGTTCTTTCGACGGGCAGTTCTTC. Translated, it gives CSVWTSGSSFDGQFF.

The chain joins TRBV6-1 to TRBJ2-7; 11 positions agree with TRBD2. This CDR3 is built from 15 residues. Germline V gene sequence: CDR1 MNHNS, CDR2 SASEGT. The junction had 4 bases not matched to a gene; V was cut back by 1 base and J by 5 bases. The CDR3 nucleotides are TGTGCCAGCAGTGAAGGGACTAGCGGGCCCCACGAGCAGTACTTC. Protein product: CASSEGTSGPHEQYF.